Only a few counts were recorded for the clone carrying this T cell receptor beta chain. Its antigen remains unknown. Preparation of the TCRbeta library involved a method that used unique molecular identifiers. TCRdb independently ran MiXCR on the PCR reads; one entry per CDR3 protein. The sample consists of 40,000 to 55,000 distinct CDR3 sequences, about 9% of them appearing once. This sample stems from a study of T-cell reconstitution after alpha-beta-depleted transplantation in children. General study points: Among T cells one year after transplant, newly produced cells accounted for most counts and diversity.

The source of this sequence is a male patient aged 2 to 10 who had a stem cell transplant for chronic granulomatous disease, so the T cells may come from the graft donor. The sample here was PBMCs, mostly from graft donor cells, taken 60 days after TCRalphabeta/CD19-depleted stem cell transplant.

The CDR3 loop is CATSRPTSGSYEQYF. In nucleotides, the CDR3 is TGTGCCACCAGCAGACCGACTAGCGGCTCCTACGAGCAGTACTTC. This chain joins TRBV15 and TRBJ2-7, with TRBD2 identical over 9 bases. The CDR3 runs to 15 residues. J was trimmed by 0 bases and V by 2 bases; bases with no gene match: 2. CDR1 and CDR2 from the germline V gene are LNHNV and YYDKDF (reference sequence).